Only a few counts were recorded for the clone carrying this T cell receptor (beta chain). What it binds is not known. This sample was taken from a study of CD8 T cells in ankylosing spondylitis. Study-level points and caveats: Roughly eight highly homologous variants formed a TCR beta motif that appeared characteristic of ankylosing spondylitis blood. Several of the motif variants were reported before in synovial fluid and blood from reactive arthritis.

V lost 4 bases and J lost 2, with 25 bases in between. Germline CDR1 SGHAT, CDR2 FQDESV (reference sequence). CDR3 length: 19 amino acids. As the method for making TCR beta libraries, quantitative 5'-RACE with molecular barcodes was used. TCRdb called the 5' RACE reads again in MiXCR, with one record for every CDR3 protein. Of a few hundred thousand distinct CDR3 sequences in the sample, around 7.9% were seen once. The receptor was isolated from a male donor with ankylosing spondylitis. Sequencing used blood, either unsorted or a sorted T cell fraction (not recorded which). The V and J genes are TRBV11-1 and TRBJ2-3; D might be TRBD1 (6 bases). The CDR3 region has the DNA TGTGCCAGCAGCTCGAGGTCCCCACAGGGCTACCGTCACACAGATACGCAGTATTTT. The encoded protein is CASSSRSPQGYRHTDTQYF.